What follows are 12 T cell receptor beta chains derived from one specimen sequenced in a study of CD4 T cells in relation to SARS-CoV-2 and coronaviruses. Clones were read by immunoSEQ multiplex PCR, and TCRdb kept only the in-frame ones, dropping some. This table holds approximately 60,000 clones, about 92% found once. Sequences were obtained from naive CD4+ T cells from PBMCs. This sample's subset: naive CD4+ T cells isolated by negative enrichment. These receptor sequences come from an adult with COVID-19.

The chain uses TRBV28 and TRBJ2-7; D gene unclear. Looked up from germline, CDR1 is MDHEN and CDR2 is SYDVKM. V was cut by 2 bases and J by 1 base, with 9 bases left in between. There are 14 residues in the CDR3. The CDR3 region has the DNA TGTGCCAGCAGTTTAACGGGTATTTCCTACGAGCAGTACTTC. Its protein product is CASSLTGISYEQYF.

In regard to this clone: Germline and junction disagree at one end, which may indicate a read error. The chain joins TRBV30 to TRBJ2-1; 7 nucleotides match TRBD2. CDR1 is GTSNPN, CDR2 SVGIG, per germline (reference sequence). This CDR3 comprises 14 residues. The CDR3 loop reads CASPLASSSNEQFF. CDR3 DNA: TGTGCCTCCCCACTAGCGTCGTCCTCCAATGAGCAGTTCTTC.

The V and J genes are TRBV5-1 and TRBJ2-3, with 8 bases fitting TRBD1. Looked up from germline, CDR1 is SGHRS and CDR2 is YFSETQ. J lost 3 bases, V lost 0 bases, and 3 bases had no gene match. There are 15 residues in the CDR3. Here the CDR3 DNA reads TGCGCCAGCAGCTTGGGGACAGGGAAAACAGATACGCAGTATTTT. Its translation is CASSLGTGKTDTQYF. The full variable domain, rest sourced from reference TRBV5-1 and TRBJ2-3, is KAGVTQTPRYLIKTRGQQVTLSCSPISGHRSVSWYQQTPGQGLQFLFEYFSETQRNKGNFPGRFSGRQFSNSRSEMNVSTLELGDSALYLCASSLGTGKTDTQYFGPGTRLTVL.

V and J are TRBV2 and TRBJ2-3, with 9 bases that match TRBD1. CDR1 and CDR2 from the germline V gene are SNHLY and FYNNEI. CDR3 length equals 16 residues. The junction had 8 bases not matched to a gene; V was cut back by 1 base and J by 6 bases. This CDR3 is CASSEGIDRGSDTQYF. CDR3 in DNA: TGTGCCAGCAGTGAAGGAATCGACAGGGGGTCGGATACGCAGTATTTT. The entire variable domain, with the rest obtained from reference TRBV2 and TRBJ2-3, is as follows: EPEVTQTPSHQVTQMGQEVILRCVPISNHLYFYWYRQILGQKVEFLVSFYNNEISEKSEIFDDQFSVERPDGSNFTLKIRSTKLEDSAMYFCASSEGIDRGSDTQYFGPGTRLTVL.

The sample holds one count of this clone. The DNA of the CDR3 is TGTGCCAGCAGTGGTTCGTCGGGGGACCCCACGGAGACCCAGTACTTC. Protein sequence: CASSGSSGDPTETQYF. This chain joins TRBV2 and TRBJ2-5, with D possibly matching TRBD2 (6 bases). The CDR3 length is 16 residues. The V and J ends lost 4 bases and 5 bases respectively, with 20 bases between them. Germline V lookup: CDR1 SNHLY, CDR2 FYNNEI.

The CDR3 spells CASSHRRQGSDTQYF. The CDR3 DNA is TGTGCCAGCAGCCATAGAAGACAGGGATCAGATACGCAGTATTTT. The chain combines TRBV7-9 with TRBJ2-3; TRBD1 aligns across 7 bases. Germline V gives CDR1 SEHNR, CDR2 FQNEAQ (reference sequence). V gave up 5 bases and J gave up 4 bases; unmatched junction bases: 9. This CDR3 is 15 amino acids long.

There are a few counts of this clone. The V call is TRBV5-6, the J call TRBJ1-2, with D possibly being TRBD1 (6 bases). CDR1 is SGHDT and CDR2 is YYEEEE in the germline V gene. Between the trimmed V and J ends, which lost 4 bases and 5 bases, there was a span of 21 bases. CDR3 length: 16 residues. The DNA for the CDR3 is TGTGCCAGCAGCCCCGGACAGTTTGCGACACTGTATGGCTACACCTTC. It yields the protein CASSPGQFATLYGYTF.

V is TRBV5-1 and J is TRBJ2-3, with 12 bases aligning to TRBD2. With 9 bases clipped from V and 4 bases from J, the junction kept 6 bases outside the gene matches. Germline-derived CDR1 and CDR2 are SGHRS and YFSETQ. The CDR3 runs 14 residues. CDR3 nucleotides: TGCGCCACCAGACTAGCGGGAGACTCAGATACGCAGTATTTT. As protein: CATRLAGDSDTQYF.

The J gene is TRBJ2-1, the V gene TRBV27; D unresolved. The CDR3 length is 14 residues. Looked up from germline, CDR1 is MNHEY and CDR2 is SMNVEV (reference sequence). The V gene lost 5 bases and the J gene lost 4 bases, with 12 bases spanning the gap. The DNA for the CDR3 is TGTGCCAGCAGTACCCCAGCGCCGTACAATGAGCAGTTCTTC. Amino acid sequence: CASSTPAPYNEQFF.

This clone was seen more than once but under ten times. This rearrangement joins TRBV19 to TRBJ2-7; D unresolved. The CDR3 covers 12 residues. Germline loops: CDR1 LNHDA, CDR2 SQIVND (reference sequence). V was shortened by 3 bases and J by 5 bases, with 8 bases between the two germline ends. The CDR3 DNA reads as TGTGCCAGTAGTATTATCAAGGACGAGCAGTACTTC. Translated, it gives CASSIIKDEQYF.

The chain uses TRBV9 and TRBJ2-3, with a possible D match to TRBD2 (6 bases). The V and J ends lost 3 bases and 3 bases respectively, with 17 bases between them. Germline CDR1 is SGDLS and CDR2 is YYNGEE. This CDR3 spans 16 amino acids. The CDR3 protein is CASSDDWSGLTDTQYF. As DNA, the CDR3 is TGTGCCAGCAGCGACGACTGGAGCGGGCTAACAGATACGCAGTATTTT. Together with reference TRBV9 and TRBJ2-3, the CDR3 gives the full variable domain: DSGVTQTPKHLITATGQRVTLRCSPRSGDLSVYWYQQSLDQGLQFLIQYYNGEERAKGNILERFSAQQFPDLHSELNLSSLELGDSALYFCASSDDWSGLTDTQYFGPGTRLTVL.

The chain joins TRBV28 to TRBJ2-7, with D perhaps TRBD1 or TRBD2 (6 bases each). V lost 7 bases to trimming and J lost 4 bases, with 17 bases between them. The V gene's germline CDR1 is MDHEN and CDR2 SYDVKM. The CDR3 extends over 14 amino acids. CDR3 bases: TGTGCCAGCAAAAGCGAAACAGGGAGGTACGAGCAGTACTTC. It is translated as CASKSETGRYEQYF.